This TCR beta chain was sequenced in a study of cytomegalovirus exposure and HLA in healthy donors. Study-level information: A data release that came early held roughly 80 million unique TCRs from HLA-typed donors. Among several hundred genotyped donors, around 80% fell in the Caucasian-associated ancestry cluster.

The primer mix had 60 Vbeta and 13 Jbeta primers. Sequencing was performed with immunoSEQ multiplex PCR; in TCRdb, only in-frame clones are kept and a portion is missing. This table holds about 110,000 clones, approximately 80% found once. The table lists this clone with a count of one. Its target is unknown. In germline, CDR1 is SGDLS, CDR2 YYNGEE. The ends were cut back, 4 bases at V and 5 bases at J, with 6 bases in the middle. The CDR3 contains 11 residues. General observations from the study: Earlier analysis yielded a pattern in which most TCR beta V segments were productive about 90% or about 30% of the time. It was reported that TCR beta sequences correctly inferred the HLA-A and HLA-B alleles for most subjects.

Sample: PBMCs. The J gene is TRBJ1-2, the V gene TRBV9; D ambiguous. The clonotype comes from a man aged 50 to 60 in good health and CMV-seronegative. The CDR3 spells CASSPGYGYTF. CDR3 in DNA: TGTGCCAGCAGCCCCGGGTATGGCTACACCTTC.